This T cell receptor beta chain was sequenced during a study of blood T cell repertoires in COVID-19. Study background: The United States, Italy and Spain were the sources of the acute and convalescent COVID-19 samples. Sources were T cells, B-cell-depleted T cells, or PBMCs; the material itself was cDNA or gDNA.

As originally analysed: It was from reference gene primer amplification that nucleated cell counts were estimated. Generated by immunoSEQ multiplex PCR, the TCRdb table keeps only in-frame clones and is missing some. From that table come the V and J calls and clone size; the DNA was used to work out D and trimming. The table has hundreds of thousands of clones, approximately 88% seen once. The clonotype was recovered from a woman aged 30 to 39 with acute or convalescent COVID-19. Sequenced input: peripheral blood.

CDR3 in DNA: TGTGCCAGTATAGACAGGGGGCTCACAGATACGCAGTATTTT. It specifies CASIDRGLTDTQYF. This chain joins TRBV19 and TRBJ2-3; the match to TRBD1 covers 10 bases. Germline V gives CDR1 LNHDA, CDR2 SQIVND (reference sequence). There are 14 residues in the CDR3. V shed 7 bases and J 2 bases; nucleotides not matched to a gene: 3.